The next 22 T cell receptor beta chains were all read from a single sample in a study of CD8 T cells in Susac syndrome. After extraction with the RNeasy kit, roughly 0.5 to 1 ug of the RNA was reverse transcribed using random hexamers. TCRdb re-called the immunoSEQ multiplex PCR reads with MiXCR, one entry per CDR3 protein. The data hold about 140,000 distinct CDR3 sequences, with 94% observed a single time. The source material was CD8+ T cells from PBMCs. The receptors were sampled from a human donor in good health.

The chain carries TRBV20-1 and TRBJ2-3, with 10 bases identical to TRBD2. CDR3 length: 14 amino acids. Losses at the gene ends were 3 bases for V and 4 bases for J; bases not matched to a gene: 4. In germline, CDR1 is DFQATT, CDR2 SNEGSKA (reference sequence). CDR3 in DNA: TGCAGTGCTAGTCCAGCGGGAGGGCCAGATACGCAGTATTTT. Translated: CSASPAGGPDTQYF.

This chain joins TRBV7-9 and TRBJ2-2, with unresolved D. The CDR3 is 14 amino acids. V was trimmed by 2 bases and J by 2 bases, leaving 6 bases between them. Germline lookup yields CDR1 SEHNR and CDR2 FQNEAQ (reference sequence). CDR3 coding DNA: TGTGCCAGCAGCTTACCCTACAACACCGGGGAGCTGTTTTTT. This encodes CASSLPYNTGELFF.

V gene TRBV27 combines with J gene TRBJ2-7, with D maybe TRBD1 (5 bases). This CDR3 is built from 15 residues. V was shortened by 0 bases and J by 4 bases, with 13 bases between the two germline ends. CDR1 and CDR2 (germline): MNHEY, SMNVEV (reference sequence). Here the CDR3 reads CASSLSGAPNYEQYF. The CDR3 bases are TGTGCCAGCAGTTTATCAGGGGCCCCAAATTACGAGCAGTACTTC.

The chain employs TRBV20-1 and TRBJ2-3; TRBD1 or TRBD2 may be the D gene (5 bases each). Deletions cut 5 bases from V and 6 bases from J, with 27 bases between. CDR3 size: 17 residues. Germline lookup yields CDR1 DFQATT and CDR2 SNEGSKA (reference sequence). In DNA, the CDR3 is TGCAGTGCTCCGATCCCCGACGGGACCCCGGGCTGGGATACGCAGTATTTT. Translation gives CSAPIPDGTPGWDTQYF.

The V and J genes are TRBV14 and TRBJ2-7; TRBD2 aligns across 8 bases. Trimming cost V 0 bases and J 4 bases; bases outside gene matches: 5. Germline V gene sequence: CDR1 SGHDN, CDR2 FVKESK. The CDR3 is 15 amino acids. The CDR3 DNA follows: TGTGCCAGCAGCCAAGATAGAAGCGGGAGATACGAGCAGTACTTC. Its translation: CASSQDRSGRYEQYF.

The V gene is TRBV29-1, the J gene TRBJ2-2; D not certain. Germline CDR1 reads SQVTM; CDR2 reads ANQGSEA. The V and J ends lost 6 bases and 5 bases respectively, with 13 bases between them. The CDR3 sequence is 13 residues long. The CDR3: CSVAGPGTGELFF. As DNA, the CDR3 is TGCAGCGTCGCCGGGCCTGGAACCGGGGAGCTGTTTTTT.

This sequence joins TRBV7-8 and TRBJ2-5; tentatively, D is TRBD1 or TRBD2 (5 bases each). With 5 bases removed from V and 5 bases from J, the gap between germline ends came to 18 bases. The CDR3 is made up of 15 amino acids. From germline, CDR1 is SGHVS and CDR2 FQNEAQ. The CDR3 loop reads CASSVRDAYWETQYF. In DNA form, the CDR3 reads TGTGCCAGCAGCGTCCGGGACGCTTACTGGGAGACCCAGTACTTC. Filled out from reference TRBV7-8 and TRBJ2-5, the complete variable domain reads GAGVSQSPRYKVAKRGQDVALRCDPISGHVSLFWYQQALGQGPEFLTYFQNEAQLDKSGLPSDRFFAERPEGSVSTLKIQRTQQEDSAVYLCASSVRDAYWETQYFGPGTRLLVL.

The chain uses TRBV27 and TRBJ2-7, with D tentatively TRBD1 (5 bases). Per germline, CDR1 MNHEY and CDR2 SMNVEV (reference sequence). This CDR3 region has 13 residues. V lost 4 bases and J 2 bases, leaving 9 bases between the germline ends. The CDR3 nucleotides are TGTGCCAGCAGTTCCACAGGTACCTACGAGCAGTACTTC. As protein: CASSSTGTYEQYF.

This clonotype appeared once. V and J are TRBV11-2 and TRBJ2-1, with TRBD1 matching 10 bases. The length of the CDR3 is 15 residues. V shed 3 bases and J 6 bases; nucleotides not matched to a gene: 5. Germline CDR1 SGHAT, CDR2 FQNNGV. CDR3 bases: TGTGCCAGCAGCTTCGGGACAGGGGAGGGCAATGAGCAGTTCTTC. This translates into CASSFGTGEGNEQFF.

The V gene is TRBV25-1, the J gene TRBJ2-7, with TRBD1 matching 8 bases. J gave up 3 bases and V 11 bases, and 3 bases lay outside the gene matches. CDR1 is MGHDK and CDR2 is SYGVNS in the germline V gene. CDR3 size: 11 residues. CDR3 bases: TGTGCCGGTGGGACAGGCTACGAGCAGTACTTC. Translating it yields CAGGTGYEQYF.

V and J are TRBV27 and TRBJ2-4; D gene unclear. Germline CDR1 and CDR2: MNHEY and SMNVEV (reference sequence). CDR3 length equals 12 residues. The V gene lost 4 bases and the J gene lost 6 bases, with 7 bases spanning the gap. CDR3 residues: CASSSTGNIQYF. In DNA form, the CDR3 reads TGTGCCAGCAGTTCTACGGGAAACATTCAGTACTTC.

V usage is TRBV7-9 and J usage is TRBJ1-2; no clear D gene. This CDR3 contains 13 residues. V lost 4 bases to trimming and J lost 5 bases, with 11 bases between them. Germline assignment: CDR1 SEHNR and CDR2 FQNEAQ (reference sequence). CDR3 sequence reads: CASSYPAGYGYTF. CDR3 bases: TGTGCCAGCAGCTATCCCGCGGGGTATGGCTACACCTTC.

This clonotype was observed once. The genes are TRBV5-1 and TRBJ2-7, with a possible D match to TRBD2 (6 bases). Trimming stripped 0 bases from V and 7 bases from J, with 20 bases between. Germline V gene sequence: CDR1 SGHRS, CDR2 YFSETQ. The CDR3 is 16 amino acids. CDR3 region: CASSLGGPLEGPEQYF. CDR3 nucleotide sequence: TGCGCCAGCAGCTTGGGAGGCCCCCTGGAGGGCCCGGAGCAGTACTTC.

This clonotype was seen only once. V is TRBV29-1 and J is TRBJ2-3; tentatively, D is TRBD2 (6 bases). CDR3 length: 13 amino acids. CDR1 is SQVTM, CDR2 ANQGSEA, per germline. Trimming cost V 4 bases and J 0 bases, with 8 bases left between them. The CDR3 here is CSVVAGSTDTQYF. The DNA for the CDR3 is TGCAGCGTTGTCGCGGGGAGCACAGATACGCAGTATTTT.

This clonotype was observed a single time. The chain carries TRBV29-1 and TRBJ2-6; TRBD1 aligns across 8 bases. The V and J ends lost 6 bases and 2 bases, in that order; junction bases with no gene match: 9. This CDR3 has 16 residues. The germline V gene has CDR1 SQVTM and CDR2 ANQGSEA. The CDR3 region has the DNA TGCAGCGTGACGTCCAGGGGGCGCACTGGGGCCAACGTCCTGACTTTC. Protein: CSVTSRGRTGANVLTF.

V is TRBV7-9 and J is TRBJ2-5; 12 nucleotides match TRBD2. The ends lost 3 bases at V and 4 bases at J; junction bases unmatched: 9. Per the germline V gene, CDR1 is SEHNR and CDR2 is FQNEAQ (reference sequence). The CDR3 spans 17 residues. The CDR3 bases are TGTGCCAGCAGCTTCTCCCCTAGCGGGAGGGCTCCAGAGACCCAGTACTTC. Translating gives CASSFSPSGRAPETQYF. Combining the CDR3 with reference TRBV7-9 and TRBJ2-5 gives the whole variable domain DTGVSQNPRHKITKRGQNVTFRCDPISEHNRLYWYRQTLGQGPEFLTYFQNEAQLEKSRLLSDRFSAERPKGSFSTLEIQRTEQGDSAMYLCASSFSPSGRAPETQYFGPGTRLLVL.

The gene calls are TRBV20-1 and TRBJ1-1; D is ambiguous. The V gene lost 5 bases and the J gene lost 1 base, with 14 bases spanning the gap. This CDR3 has 14 residues. Germline-derived CDR1 and CDR2 are DFQATT and SNEGSKA (reference sequence). DNA of the CDR3: TGCAGTGCTGATCGGCAATCGGAGAACACTGAAGCTTTCTTT. This codes for CSADRQSENTEAFF.

The DNA for the CDR3 is TGCAGTGGACTGGTTTCCTCCTACGAGCAGTACTTC. Protein sequence: CSGLVSSYEQYF. This chain joins TRBV29-1 and TRBJ2-7; D perhaps matches TRBD2 (5 bases). The CDR3 covers 12 residues. The V gene's germline CDR1 is SQVTM and CDR2 ANQGSEA.

The chain couples TRBV28 to TRBJ2-7; D gene unclear. Germline-derived CDR1 and CDR2 are MDHEN and SYDVKM. The CDR3 spans 14 residues. V was trimmed by 1 base and J by 2 bases, leaving 9 bases between them. This CDR3 reads CASSLSAETYEQYF. The CDR3 DNA sequence: TGTGCCAGCAGTTTATCGGCGGAAACCTACGAGCAGTACTTC.

The genes are TRBV9 and TRBJ2-1; 14 nucleotides match TRBD2. J lost 5 bases, V lost 4 bases, and 8 bases had no gene match. The length of the CDR3 is 17 residues. Germline lookup yields CDR1 SGDLS and CDR2 YYNGEE. The CDR3 DNA reads as TGTGCCAGCAGCTCGGGACTAGCGGGAGTGTACGACAATGAGCAGTTCTTC. Amino acid sequence: CASSSGLAGVYDNEQFF.

The chain recombines TRBV29-1 with TRBJ1-1; no definite D call. Trimming cost V 7 bases and J 10 bases, with 13 bases left between them. The CDR3 length is 10 residues. Germline CDR1 is SQVTM and CDR2 is ANQGSEA. The DNA for the CDR3 is TGCAGCGCCATGGACGGGCTAGCTTTCTTT. As protein: CSAMDGLAFF.

J is TRBJ2-1 and V is TRBV29-1; D unresolved. V gave up 1 base and J gave up 0 bases, with 10 bases separating them. CDR1 is SQVTM and CDR2 is ANQGSEA in the germline V gene. The length of the CDR3 is 15 residues. The CDR3 loop is CSVEGIASSYNEQFF. The CDR3 DNA follows: TGCAGCGTTGAAGGCATAGCCAGCTCCTACAATGAGCAGTTCTTC.